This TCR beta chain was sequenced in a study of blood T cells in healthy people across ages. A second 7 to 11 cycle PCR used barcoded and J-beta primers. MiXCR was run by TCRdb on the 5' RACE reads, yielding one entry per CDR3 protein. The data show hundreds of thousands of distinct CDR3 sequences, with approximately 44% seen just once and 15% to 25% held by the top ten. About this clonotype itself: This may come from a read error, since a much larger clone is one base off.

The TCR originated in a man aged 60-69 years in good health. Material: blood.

The CDR3 is CAGSLIGYGYTF. The CDR3 DNA sequence: TGTGCCGGCAGCTTAATCGGCTATGGCTACACCTTC. The chain links TRBV7-2 to TRBJ1-2; D not certain. Germline V gene sequence: CDR1 SGHTA, CDR2 FQGNSA. This CDR3 has 12 amino acids.